The 24 T cell receptor beta chains below all came from one sample that was sequenced in a study of identical twins. A single record per CDR3 protein comes from TCRdb applying MiXCR to the 5' RACE reads. The sample has some 1,600,000 distinct CDR3 sequences, under 35% seen once. Material for sequencing was cord blood. The receptors were sampled from a newborn girl in good health.

This clonotype was seen more than once but under ten times. The V and J genes are TRBV25-1 and TRBJ1-2; 7 bases line up with TRBD1. CDR1 is MGHDK, CDR2 SYGVNS, per germline. V was pared by 4 bases and J by 6 bases, with 11 bases of the junction left unmatched. CDR3 size: 15 residues. The CDR3 spells CASSAPQGWGDGYTF. The CDR3 DNA is TGTGCCAGCAGTGCCCCACAGGGGTGGGGGGATGGCTACACCTTC.

This chain links TRBV2 with TRBJ2-7; D ambiguous. The CDR3 sequence is 11 residues long. Trimming stripped 7 bases from V and 5 bases from J, with 9 bases between. Germline V gene sequence: CDR1 SNHLY, CDR2 FYNNEI. Written as DNA, the CDR3 is TGTGCCAGCAAGGGTCTCAACGAGCAGTACTTC. Protein sequence: CASKGLNEQYF.

This clonotype was recorded a few times. The chain recombines TRBV3-1 with TRBJ2-1, with TRBD2 matching 12 bases. Germline V CDR1 and CDR2: LGHDT, YNNKEL (reference sequence). There are 19 residues in the CDR3. With 2 bases clipped from V and 5 bases from J, the junction kept 13 bases outside the gene matches. The chain's CDR3 is CASSQPTLLAGGRHNEQFF. The CDR3 DNA is TGTGCCAGCAGCCAACCCACACTCCTAGCGGGAGGGAGGCACAATGAGCAGTTCTTC.

The chain is built from TRBV12-3 or TRBV12-4 and TRBJ1-6; D gene unclear. The length of the CDR3 is 15 residues. Trimming left V 5 bases short and J 9 bases short, with 17 bases between. The DNA for the CDR3 is TGTGCCAGCAGTCGGACCAATGCGGAAGGTTCACCCCTCCACTTT. Translating it yields CASSRTNAEGSPLHF.

The table lists this clonotype with a few counts. The J gene is TRBJ2-5, the V gene TRBV10-3, with D perhaps TRBD1 (5 bases). Trimming shortened V by 2 bases and J by 7 bases, and 11 bases separated the two germline ends. In germline, CDR1 is ENHRY, CDR2 SYGVKD. This CDR3 comprises 13 residues. Written as DNA, the CDR3 is TGTGCCATCAGTGAGCCGCCCCAGGGGACCCAGTACTTC. Translation: CAISEPPQGTQYF.

CDR3 DNA: TGTGCCAGCAGCCAACGGCGGATGAGCTCCTACAATGAGCAGTACTTC. Its translation is CASSQRRMSSYNEQYF. V and J are TRBV4-2 and TRBJ2-1, with unresolved D. The J call may be mistaken, given a closer DNA end match to TRBJ2-7. Germline lookup yields CDR1 LGHNA and CDR2 YNFKEQ. This CDR3 region has 16 residues.

This chain links TRBV12-5 with TRBJ2-1; D is possibly TRBD1 (5 bases). The germline gives CDR1 LGHNT, CDR2 FRNRAP. The V and J ends lost 6 bases and 5 bases respectively, with 11 bases between them. CDR3 length: 13 amino acids. The CDR3, as DNA: TGTGCTAGTGGACTTACAGGCAACAATGAGCAGTTCTTC. Its protein is CASGLTGNNEQFF.

The chain carries TRBV5-1 and TRBJ2-1, with 11 bases identical to TRBD2. With 4 bases clipped from V and 7 bases from J, the junction kept 10 bases outside the gene matches. The CDR3 runs to 16 residues. The V gene's germline CDR1 is SGHRS and CDR2 YFSETQ. The chain's CDR3 is CASSPTGTSGFNEQFF. The CDR3 DNA is TGCGCCAGCAGCCCTACCGGGACTAGCGGATTTAATGAGCAGTTCTTC.

The chain has TRBV28 and TRBJ2-3; 10 bases line up with TRBD2. The germline V gene has CDR1 MDHEN and CDR2 SYDVKM. This CDR3 contains 19 residues. The trim removed 3 bases at V and 1 base at J, leaving 13 bases unmatched. CDR3 in DNA: TGTGCCAGCAGTTTGGGGTTTGGTAGCGGGAGGAGGGGCACAGATACGCAGTATTTT. Translation gives CASSLGFGSGRRGTDTQYF.

The CDR3 DNA is TGTGCCAGCAGTGCAACTAGCGAAAGGGTCAATGAGCAGTACTTC. It codes for CASSATSERVNEQYF. The rearrangement links TRBV6-1 to TRBJ2-5, with 7 bases identical to TRBD2. The germline V gene encodes CDR1 MNHNS and CDR2 SASEGT. After removal of 4 bases from V and 11 bases from J, the junction contained 16 bases not matched to a gene. This CDR3 comprises 15 residues.

This clonotype was seen a handful of times. In DNA, the CDR3 is TGCGCCAGCAGCTTGGAGTCCCTAGCGGTTTCCTACGAGCAGTACTTC. Encoded protein: CASSLESLAVSYEQYF. The rearrangement links TRBV5-1 to TRBJ2-7; 7 bases match TRBD2. Trimming took 0 bases from V and 1 from J; bases not matched to a gene: 7. Per the germline V gene, CDR1 is SGHRS and CDR2 is YFSETQ. The CDR3 sequence is 16 residues long.

The chain joins TRBV20-1 to TRBJ2-5, with D hard to call. The length of the CDR3 is 12 residues. Deletions cut 3 bases from V and 11 bases from J, with 16 bases between. Germline V CDR1 and CDR2: DFQATT, SNEGSKA (reference sequence). The CDR3 DNA sequence: TGCAGTGCTAGGTTCTACCACAATGAGCAGTACTTC. Protein sequence: CSARFYHNEQYF.

With respect to this clonotype: Sequence at one end of the junction differs from germline and may be a read error. The rearrangement links TRBV2 to TRBJ2-5; the D call may be TRBD1 or TRBD2 (5 bases each). The CDR3 length is 14 residues. The germline CDR1 and CDR2 sequences are SNHLY and FYNNEI. The CDR3 DNA reads TGCGCCAGCAGTGGAATAGGGGACGGGGAGACCCAGTACTTC. Protein sequence: CASSGIGDGETQYF. The variable domain in full, completed from reference TRBV2 and TRBJ2-5, reads EPEVTQTPSHQVTQMGQEVILRCVPISNHLYFYWYRQILGQKVEFLVSFYNNEISEKSEIFDDQFSVERPDGSNFTLKIRSTKLEDSAMYFCASSGIGDGETQYFGPGTRLLVL.

This clonotype was seen at least ten times. This chain uses TRBV10-1 with TRBJ2-7, with D possibly being TRBD2 (6 bases). CDR3 length: 11 residues. V was clipped by 10 bases and J by 1 base, with 8 bases between them. The germline V gene encodes CDR1 WNHNN and CDR2 SYGVQD (reference sequence). The CDR3: CATGTSYEQYF. DNA for the CDR3: TGCGCCACCGGGACTTCCTACGAGCAGTACTTC.

The table lists this clonotype with a few counts. The chain joins TRBV5-1 to TRBJ2-2; D not certain. The CDR3 runs 14 residues. V was cut by 2 bases and J by 0 bases, with 5 bases left in between. From germline, CDR1 is SGHRS and CDR2 YFSETQ. The CDR3 DNA is TGCGCCAGCAGCTTAATTTCGAACACCGGGGAGCTGTTTTTT. It is translated as CASSLISNTGELFF.

There are many counts of this clonotype. This chain connects TRBV12-3 or TRBV12-4 to TRBJ1-2, with D perhaps TRBD1 (6 bases). The ends were cut back, 6 bases at V and 2 bases at J, with 13 bases in the middle. The CDR3 contains 14 residues. The CDR3, as DNA: TGTGCCAGCAGCCGCACAGGGCTCAACTATGGCTACACCTTC. This gives the protein CASSRTGLNYGYTF.

This chain connects TRBV12-3 or TRBV12-4 to TRBJ2-3; 13 nucleotides align to TRBD2. This CDR3 is 15 amino acids long. The V gene end was trimmed by 5 bases and the J gene end by 8 bases; junction bases not matched to a gene: 7. CDR3 bases: TGTGCCAGCAGTATCCGGACTAGCGGGGGCGGTACGCAGTATTTT. Protein: CASSIRTSGGGTQYF.

This sequence joins TRBV6-5 and TRBJ1-2, with D perhaps matching TRBD1 (6 bases). V shed 7 bases and J shed 3 bases, with 18 bases lying between them. The germline V gene encodes CDR1 MNHEY and CDR2 SVGAGI. The CDR3 spans 15 residues. Written as DNA, the CDR3 is TGTGCCAGCACCCTAGGGGGAGGGTCTGACTATGGCTACACCTTC. Its protein product is CASTLGGGSDYGYTF.

This chain uses TRBV20-1 with TRBJ2-7; 11 positions agree with TRBD2. Germline assignment: CDR1 DFQATT and CDR2 SNEGSKA (reference sequence). This CDR3 has 15 amino acids. V was pared by 0 bases and J by 3 bases, with 4 bases of the junction left unmatched. CDR3 DNA: TGCAGTGCTAGAGACCCGACTAGCGGGATCTACGAGCAGTACTTC. It codes for CSARDPTSGIYEQYF.

This clonotype appeared many times. V usage is TRBV6-5 and J usage is TRBJ2-6, with D tentatively TRBD1 or TRBD2 (6 bases each). V was shortened by 9 bases and J by 0 bases, with 18 bases between the two germline ends. CDR1 and CDR2 from the germline V gene are MNHEY and SVGAGI. The CDR3 consists of 17 residues. The CDR3 DNA follows: TGTGCCAGTCACTTACAGGGAGGCTTCTCTGGGGCCAACGTCCTGACTTTC. Protein product: CASHLQGGFSGANVLTF.

This clonotype occurred many times. The genes are TRBV27 and TRBJ2-3; D gene uncertain. Germline V lookup: CDR1 MNHEY, CDR2 SMNVEV (reference sequence). Trimming cost V 1 base and J 1 base, with 6 bases left between them. This CDR3 spans 14 amino acids. The chain's CDR3 is CASSLFTRTDTQYF. The CDR3 DNA sequence: TGTGCCAGCAGTTTATTTACCCGCACAGATACGCAGTATTTT.

This clonotype was detected a few times. The J gene is TRBJ1-2, the V gene TRBV3-1; D not resolved. The CDR3 is 14 amino acids. Germline V gene lookup returns CDR1 LGHDT and CDR2 YNNKEL (reference sequence). V was shortened by 0 bases and J by 3 bases, with 8 bases between the two germline ends. CDR3: CASSQERRYYGYTF. CDR3 sequence (DNA): TGTGCCAGCAGCCAAGAACGCCGCTACTATGGCTACACCTTC. Combining the CDR3 with reference TRBV3-1 and TRBJ1-2 gives the whole variable domain DTAVSQTPKYLVTQMGNDKSIKCEQNLGHDTMYWYKQDSKKFLKIMFSYNNKELIINETVPNRFSPKSPDKAHLNLHINSLELGDSAVYFCASSQERRYYGYTFGSGTRLTVV.

In its sample, this clonotype was seen a few times. The rearrangement uses TRBV5-1 and TRBJ2-3, with D possibly TRBD2 on 5 matching bases. V lost 7 bases, J lost 1 base, and 13 bases lay in between. The germline V gene has CDR1 SGHRS and CDR2 YFSETQ. This CDR3 has 14 amino acids. The CDR3 is CASLPDSGTDTQYF. The CDR3 coding sequence is TGCGCCAGCTTACCCGATAGCGGCACAGATACGCAGTATTTT.

A remark on this clonotype: Given a much more abundant clone one base away, this may be a read error. The V call is TRBV12-3 or TRBV12-4, the J call TRBJ1-6; D is ambiguous. This CDR3 has 14 residues. The CDR3 is CASSLSDYNSLLHF. CDR3 nucleotide sequence: TGTGCCAGCAGTTTGTCGGATTATAATTCACTCCTCCACTTT.